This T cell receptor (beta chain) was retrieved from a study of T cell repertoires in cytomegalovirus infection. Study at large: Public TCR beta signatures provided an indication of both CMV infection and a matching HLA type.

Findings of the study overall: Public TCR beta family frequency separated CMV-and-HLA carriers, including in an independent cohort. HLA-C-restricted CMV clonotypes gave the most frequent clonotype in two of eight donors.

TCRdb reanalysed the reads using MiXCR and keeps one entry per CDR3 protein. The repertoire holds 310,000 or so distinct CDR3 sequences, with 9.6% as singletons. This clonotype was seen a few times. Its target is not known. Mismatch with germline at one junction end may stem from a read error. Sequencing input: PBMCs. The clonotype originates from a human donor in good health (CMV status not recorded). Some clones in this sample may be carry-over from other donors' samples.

CDR3 nucleotides: TGTGCCAGCAGGTTAGGGACAGGGGCAACTAATGAAAAACTGTTTTTT. This encodes CASRLGTGATNEKLFF. The chain couples TRBV12-3 or TRBV12-4 to TRBJ1-4; TRBD1 aligns across 10 bases. The CDR3 extends over 16 amino acids.